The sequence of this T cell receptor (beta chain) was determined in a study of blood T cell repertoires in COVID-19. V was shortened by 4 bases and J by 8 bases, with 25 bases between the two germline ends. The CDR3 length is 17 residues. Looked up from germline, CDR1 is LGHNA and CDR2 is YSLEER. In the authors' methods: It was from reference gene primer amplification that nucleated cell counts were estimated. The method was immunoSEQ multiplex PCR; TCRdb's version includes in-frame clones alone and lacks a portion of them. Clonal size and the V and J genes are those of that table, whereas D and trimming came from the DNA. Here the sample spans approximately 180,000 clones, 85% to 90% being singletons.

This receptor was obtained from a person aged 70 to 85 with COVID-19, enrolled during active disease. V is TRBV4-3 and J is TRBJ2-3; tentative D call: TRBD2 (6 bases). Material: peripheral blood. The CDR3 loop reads CASSPRMVEEGWGTQYF. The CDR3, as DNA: TGCGCCAGCAGCCCTCGAATGGTAGAGGAGGGATGGGGTACGCAGTATTTT.